This TCR beta chain was identified during a study of identical twins. Broader study findings: Models underpredicted monozygotic twin sharing of out-of-frame TCR alpha.

Carrying unique molecular identifiers, the cDNA also gained a universal primer site through template switching. Each CDR3 protein is one row after TCRdb ran MiXCR on the 5' RACE reads. This table has hundreds of thousands of distinct CDR3 sequences, 5.5% to 6.5% appearing once. This CDR3 contains 15 residues. A remark on this clonotype: The antigen is undetermined. An end of the junction does not agree with germline; a read error may underlie this.

Material for sequencing was naive T cells sorted from blood. The clonotype was recovered from a man younger than 35 in good health. The J gene is TRBJ1-4, the V gene TRBV12-3 or TRBV12-4; D not certain. For the CDR3, the DNA is TGTGCCGGCAGGATAAGGGAGACCTCGCGGGAAAAACTGTTTTTT. Protein product: CAGRIRETSREKLFF.